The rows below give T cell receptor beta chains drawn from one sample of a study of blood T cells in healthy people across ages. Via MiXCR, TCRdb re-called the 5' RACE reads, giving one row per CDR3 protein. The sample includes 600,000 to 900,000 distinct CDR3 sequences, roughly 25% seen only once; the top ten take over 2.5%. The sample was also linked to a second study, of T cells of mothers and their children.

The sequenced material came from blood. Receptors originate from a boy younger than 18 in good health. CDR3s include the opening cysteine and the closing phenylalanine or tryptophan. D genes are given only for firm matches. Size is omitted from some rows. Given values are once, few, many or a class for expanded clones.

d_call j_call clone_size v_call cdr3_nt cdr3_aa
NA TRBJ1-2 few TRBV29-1 TGCAGCGTTGCGGGACTCTATGGCTACACCTTC CSVAGLYGYTF
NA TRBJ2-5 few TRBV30 TGTGCCTGGGTGACGAGGCTAGGGGGAGAGACCCAGTACTTC CAWVTRLGGETQYF
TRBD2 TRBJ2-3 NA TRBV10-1 TGCGCCAGCAGTGACCCGGGACTAGCGGGCGCAGATACGCAGTATTTT CASSDPGLAGADTQYF
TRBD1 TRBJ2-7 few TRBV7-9 TGTGCCAGCAGCCGAATCCGGGACAGGAGGAACGAGCAGTACTTC CASSRIRDRRNEQYF
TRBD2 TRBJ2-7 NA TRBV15 TGTGCCACCAGCAGAGGGCGGGGGTCCTACGAGCAGTACTTC CATSRGRGSYEQYF
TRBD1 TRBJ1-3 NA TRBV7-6 TGTGCCAGCAGTACTACAGGGGCATTGGGAAACACCATATATTTT CASSTTGALGNTIYF
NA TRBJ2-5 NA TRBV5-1 TGCGCCAGCAGCTCAACTCGGACGGCCCAAGAGACCCAGTACTTC CASSSTRTAQETQYF
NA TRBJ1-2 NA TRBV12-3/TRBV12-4 TGTGCCAGCAGTCCAATTTCGGGAGGCTACACCTTC CASSPISGGYTF
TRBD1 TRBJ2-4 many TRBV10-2 TGCGCCAGCTCACAGGGGGCAGACATTCAGTACTTC CASSQGADIQYF
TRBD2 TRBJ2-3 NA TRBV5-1 TGCGCCAGCAGCTTGGGGGGACTAGCGGGGCAGGGCACAGATACGCAGTATTTT CASSLGGLAGQGTDTQYF
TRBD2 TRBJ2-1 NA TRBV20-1 TGCAGTGCCTTAGCGGGGCCCTACACGGAGCAGTTCTTC CSALAGPYTEQFF
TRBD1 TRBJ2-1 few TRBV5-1 TGCGCCAGCACCCACCGGGACAGGGGGCGAGGAGAGCAGTTCTTC CASTHRDRGRGEQFF
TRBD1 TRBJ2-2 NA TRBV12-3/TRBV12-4 TGTGCCAGCAGTTTATGGCAGGGGGCTTCCGGGGAGCTGTTTTTT CASSLWQGASGELFF
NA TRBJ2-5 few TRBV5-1 TGCGCCAGCAGCTTTGCCGGACAGTCCGGGGAGACCCAGTACTTC CASSFAGQSGETQYF
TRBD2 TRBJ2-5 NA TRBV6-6 TGTGCCAGCAGTTACCGGGCTAGCGGCCAAGAGACCCAGTACTTC CASSYRASGQETQYF
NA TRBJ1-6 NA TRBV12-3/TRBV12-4 TGTGCCAGCAGTCCCGGAGGGTGGGTCGACAGCTCCTATAATTCACCCCTCCACTTT CASSPGGWVDSSYNSPLHF
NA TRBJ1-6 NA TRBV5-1 TGCGCCAGCAGCTCAGGACTGAGGTGGGGGTCACCCCTCCACTTT CASSSGLRWGSPLHF
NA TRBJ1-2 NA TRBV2 TGTGCCAGCAGTGAAATTAGGGGGGCGCGGGGCTACACCTTC CASSEIRGARGYTF
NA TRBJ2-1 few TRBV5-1 TGCGCCAGCAGCGACTCGGAGGTAGGGGGTTACAATGAGCAGTTCTTC CASSDSEVGGYNEQFF
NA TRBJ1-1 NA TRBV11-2 TGTGCCAGCAGCATTGGCGGGGGGGGCAAAAACACTGAAGCTTTCTTT CASSIGGGGKNTEAFF